The T cell receptor (beta chain) under discussion was sequenced for a study of T cell repertoires in cytomegalovirus infection. Whole-study context: Public TCR beta signatures provided an indication of both CMV infection and a matching HLA type.

TCRdb fed the reads into MiXCR, producing one record per CDR3 protein. The table shows 450,000 to 600,000 distinct CDR3 sequences, with approximately 10% occurring only once. In its sample, this clonotype was seen many times. Its antigen remains unidentified. Study conclusions and caveats: Based on cumulative public TCR beta family frequency, carriers of CMV plus the relevant HLA were identified. The ex vivo response was dominated by HLA-C-restricted CMV-specific TCR beta clonotypes.

This clonotype was sampled from a human donor in good health (CMV status not recorded). Some clones in this sample may be carry-over from other donors' samples. The sample consisted of PBMCs.

CDR3 protein: CASSQGQGSYNEQFF. The CDR3 bases are TGTGCCAGCAGTCAGGGACAGGGTTCCTACAATGAGCAGTTCTTC. The V and J genes are TRBV12-3 or TRBV12-4 and TRBJ2-1; 9 positions agree with TRBD1. V lost 5 bases, J lost 1 base, and 3 bases stayed unmatched. The length of the CDR3 is 15 residues.